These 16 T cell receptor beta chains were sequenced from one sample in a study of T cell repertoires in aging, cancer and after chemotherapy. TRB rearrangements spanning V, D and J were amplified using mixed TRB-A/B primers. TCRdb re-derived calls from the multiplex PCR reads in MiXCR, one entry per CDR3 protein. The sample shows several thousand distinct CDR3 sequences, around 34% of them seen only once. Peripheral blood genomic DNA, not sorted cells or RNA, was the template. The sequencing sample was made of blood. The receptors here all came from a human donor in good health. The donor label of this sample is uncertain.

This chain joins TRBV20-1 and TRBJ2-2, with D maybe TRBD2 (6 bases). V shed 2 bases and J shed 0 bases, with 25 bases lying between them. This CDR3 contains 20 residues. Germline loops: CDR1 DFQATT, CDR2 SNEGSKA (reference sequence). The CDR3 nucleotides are TGCAGTGCTAGAAGTGGGACTCCAGACGCTCCCGCCTCGAACACCGGGGAGCTGTTTTTT. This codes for CSARSGTPDAPASNTGELFF.

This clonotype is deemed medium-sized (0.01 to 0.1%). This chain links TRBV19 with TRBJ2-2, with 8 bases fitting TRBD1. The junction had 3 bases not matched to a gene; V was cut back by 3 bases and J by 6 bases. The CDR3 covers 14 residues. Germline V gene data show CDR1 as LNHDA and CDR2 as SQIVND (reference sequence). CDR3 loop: CASSISQGAGELFF. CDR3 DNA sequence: TGTGCCAGTAGTATCTCACAGGGGGCCGGGGAGCTGTTTTTT.

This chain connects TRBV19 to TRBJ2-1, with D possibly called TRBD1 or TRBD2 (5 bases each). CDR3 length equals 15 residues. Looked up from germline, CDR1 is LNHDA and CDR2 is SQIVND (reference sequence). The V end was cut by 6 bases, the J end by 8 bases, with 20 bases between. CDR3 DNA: TGTGCCAGTAGCCGGTCGAGGGGTGTTGAGGATGAGCAGTTCTTC. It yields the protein CASSRSRGVEDEQFF.

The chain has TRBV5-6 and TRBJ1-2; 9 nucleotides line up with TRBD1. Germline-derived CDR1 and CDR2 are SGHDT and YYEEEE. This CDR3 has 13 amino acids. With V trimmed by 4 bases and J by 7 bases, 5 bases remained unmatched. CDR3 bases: TGTGCCAGCAGCCCAACAGGGGGCTCTGGCTACACCTTC. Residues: CASSPTGGSGYTF.

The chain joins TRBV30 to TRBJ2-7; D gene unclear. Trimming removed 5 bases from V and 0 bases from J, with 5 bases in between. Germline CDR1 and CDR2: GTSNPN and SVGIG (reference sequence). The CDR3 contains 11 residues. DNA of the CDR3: TGTGCCTGGGAAGGCTCCTACGAGCAGTACTTC. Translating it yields CAWEGSYEQYF.

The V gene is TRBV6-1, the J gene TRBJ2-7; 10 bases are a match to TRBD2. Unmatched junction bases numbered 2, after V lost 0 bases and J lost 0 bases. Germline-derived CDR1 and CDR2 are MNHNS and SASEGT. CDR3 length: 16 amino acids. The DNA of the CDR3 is TGTGCCAGCAGTGAAGCTAGCGGGGGGTCCTCCTACGAGCAGTACTTC. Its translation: CASSEASGGSSYEQYF.

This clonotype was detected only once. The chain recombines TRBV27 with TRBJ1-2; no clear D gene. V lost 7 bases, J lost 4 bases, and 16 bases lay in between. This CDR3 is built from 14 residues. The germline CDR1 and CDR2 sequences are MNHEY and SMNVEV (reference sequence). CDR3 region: CASTTPLRVYGYTF. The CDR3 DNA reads TGTGCCAGCACCACGCCCCTGCGGGTCTATGGCTACACCTTC.

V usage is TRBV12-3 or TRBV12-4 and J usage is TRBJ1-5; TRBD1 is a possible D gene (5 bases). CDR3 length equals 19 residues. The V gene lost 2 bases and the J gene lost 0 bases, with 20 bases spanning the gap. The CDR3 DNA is TGTGCCAGCAGTTTATCTAGTGGGGTGAGACAGTCTAGCAATCAGCCCCAGCATTTT. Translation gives CASSLSSGVRQSSNQPQHF.

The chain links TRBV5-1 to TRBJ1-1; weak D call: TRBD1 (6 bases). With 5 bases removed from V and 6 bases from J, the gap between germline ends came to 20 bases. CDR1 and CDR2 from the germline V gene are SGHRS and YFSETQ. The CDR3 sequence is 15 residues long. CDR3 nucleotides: TGCGCCAGCAGGCCACTTACAGGGTGGGCCGCTGAAGCTTTCTTT. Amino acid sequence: CASRPLTGWAAEAFF. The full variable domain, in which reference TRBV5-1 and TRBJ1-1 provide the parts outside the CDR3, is KAGVTQTPRYLIKTRGQQVTLSCSPISGHRSVSWYQQTPGQGLQFLFEYFSETQRNKGNFPGRFSGRQFSNSRSEMNVSTLELGDSALYLCASRPLTGWAAEAFFGQGTRLTVV.

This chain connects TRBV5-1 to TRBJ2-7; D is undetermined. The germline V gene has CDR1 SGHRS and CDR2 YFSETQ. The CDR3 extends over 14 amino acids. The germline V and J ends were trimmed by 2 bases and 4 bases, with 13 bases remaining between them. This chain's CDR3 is CASSLSSAGYEQYF. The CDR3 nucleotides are TGCGCCAGCAGCTTATCTTCAGCAGGTTACGAGCAGTACTTC.

Here the CDR3 reads CASSFRGLGVYGYTF. Written as DNA, the CDR3 is TGTGCCAGCAGTTTCCGTGGGCTAGGCGTCTATGGCTACACCTTC. This chain joins TRBV28 and TRBJ1-2; D gene ambiguous. The V end lost 3 bases, the J end lost 4 bases, and 15 bases lay between the germline ends. CDR1 and CDR2 (germline): MDHEN, SYDVKM. The CDR3 extends over 15 amino acids.

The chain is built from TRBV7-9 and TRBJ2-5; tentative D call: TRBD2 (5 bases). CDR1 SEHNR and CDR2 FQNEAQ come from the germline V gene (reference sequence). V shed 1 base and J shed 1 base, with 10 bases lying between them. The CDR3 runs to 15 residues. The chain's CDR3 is CASSLGRGAQETQYF. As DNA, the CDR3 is TGTGCCAGCAGCTTAGGTCGGGGAGCCCAAGAGACCCAGTACTTC.

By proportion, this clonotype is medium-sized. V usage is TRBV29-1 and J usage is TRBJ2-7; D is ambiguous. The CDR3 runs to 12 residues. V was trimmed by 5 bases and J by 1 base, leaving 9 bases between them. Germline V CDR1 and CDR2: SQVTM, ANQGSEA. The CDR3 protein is CSVLAVSYEQYF. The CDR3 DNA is TGCAGCGTTCTCGCAGTGTCCTACGAGCAGTACTTC.

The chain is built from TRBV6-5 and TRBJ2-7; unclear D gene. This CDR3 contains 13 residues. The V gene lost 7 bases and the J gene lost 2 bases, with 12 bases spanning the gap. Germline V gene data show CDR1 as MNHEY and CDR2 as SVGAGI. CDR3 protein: CASTPPGTYEQYF. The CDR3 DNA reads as TGTGCCAGCACCCCCCCTGGAACCTACGAGCAGTACTTC.

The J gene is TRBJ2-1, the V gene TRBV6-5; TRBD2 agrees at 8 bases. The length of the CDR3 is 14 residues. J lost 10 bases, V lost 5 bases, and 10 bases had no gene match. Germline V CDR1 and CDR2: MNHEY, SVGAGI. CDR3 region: CASSPPGGQREQFF. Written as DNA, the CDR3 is TGTGCCAGCAGTCCCCCGGGGGGGCAACGGGAGCAGTTCTTC.

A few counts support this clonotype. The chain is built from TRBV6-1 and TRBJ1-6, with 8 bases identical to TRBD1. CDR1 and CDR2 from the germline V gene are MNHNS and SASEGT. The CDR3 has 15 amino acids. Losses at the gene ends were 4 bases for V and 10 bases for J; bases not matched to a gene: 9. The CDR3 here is CASSAGTGPISPLHF. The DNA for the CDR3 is TGTGCCAGCAGTGCCGGGACAGGCCCTATCTCACCCCTCCACTTT.